This T cell receptor (beta chain) was captured in a study of T cell responses to AZD1222 COVID-19 vaccine. The study's findings and limits: It was only after the peak T cell response that any repertoires were sampled. At 160-218 and 743-854, vaccine-associated CD4 TCRs were dominant, and they spanned spike. White British people made up most donors, females outnumbered males, and clonal diversity was possibly underestimated.

Germline V lookup: CDR1 ENHRY, CDR2 SYGVKD. The CDR3 has 13 amino acids. After removal of 5 bases from V and 3 bases from J, the junction contained 4 bases not matched to a gene. About this clone itself: No antigen is known for it.

Method: immunoSEQ multiplex PCR; TCRdb's copy keeps in-frame clones and lacks some. The table lists 95,000 to 150,000 clones, about 92% of them singletons. This clonotype was obtained from an adult who received the AZD1222 COVID-19 vaccine. The sequences come from peripheral blood, collected 28 days after the second AZD1222 dose. The rearrangement joins TRBV10-3 to TRBJ2-7, with 7 positions matching TRBD1. The CDR3 region has the DNA TGTGCCATCAGTCAGGGGGTAGTCTACGAGCAGTACTTC. Its protein product is CAISQGVVYEQYF.